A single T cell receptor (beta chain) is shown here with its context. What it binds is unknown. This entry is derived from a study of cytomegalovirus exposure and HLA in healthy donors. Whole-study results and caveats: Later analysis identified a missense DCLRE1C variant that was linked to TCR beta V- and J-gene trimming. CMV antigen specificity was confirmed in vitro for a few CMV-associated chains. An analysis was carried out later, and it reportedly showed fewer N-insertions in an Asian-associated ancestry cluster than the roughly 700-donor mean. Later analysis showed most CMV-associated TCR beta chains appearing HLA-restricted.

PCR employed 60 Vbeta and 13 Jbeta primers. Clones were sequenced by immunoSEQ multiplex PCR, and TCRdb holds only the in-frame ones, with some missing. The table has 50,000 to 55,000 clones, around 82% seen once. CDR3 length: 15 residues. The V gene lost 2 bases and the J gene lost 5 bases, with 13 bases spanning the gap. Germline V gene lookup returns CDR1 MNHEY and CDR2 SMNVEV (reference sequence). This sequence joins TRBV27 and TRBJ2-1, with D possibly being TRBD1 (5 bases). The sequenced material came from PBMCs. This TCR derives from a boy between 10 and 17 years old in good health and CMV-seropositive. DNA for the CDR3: TGTGCCAGCAGTTTACGTGGGGCATACAACAATGAGCAGTTCTTC. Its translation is CASSLRGAYNNEQFF.